The present TCR beta chain was sequenced within a study of T cell responses to AZD1222 COVID-19 vaccine. Study conclusions and caveats: Donors in the cohort were predominantly white British and more often female, and clonal diversity was possibly underestimated.

V shed 5 bases, J shed 0 bases, and the junction held 2 bases outside the gene matches. This CDR3 is built from 15 residues. Per germline, CDR1 SEHNR and CDR2 FQNEAQ (reference sequence). Notes on this clone: The antigen is not known. Other nucleotide sequences from this sample produce the same CDR3.

Assay used: immunoSEQ multiplex PCR; TCRdb lists only in-frame clones, some missing. In the table there are roughly 120,000 clones, about nine tenths of which are singletons. V usage is TRBV7-9 and J usage is TRBJ1-3, with TRBD1 matching 9 bases. The starting material was peripheral blood, obtained on day 0 of AZD1222 vaccination. The receptor's source is an adult in good health. The CDR3 DNA sequence: TGTGCCAGCAGCCCACAGGGGGCCTCTGGAAACACCATATATTTT. As protein: CASSPQGASGNTIYF.